A single sample gave rise to the 8 T cell receptor beta chains below, sequenced in a study of shared clonotypes between healthy human individuals (TCRdb year 2020). Library generation was performed with the immunoSEQ multiplex PCR assay. TCRdb limited this immuneACCESS table to in-frame rearrangements with V and J called. A share of clones is missing; checked studies link under half to unresolved V genes, and the rest is unexplained. Present in this sample are under 850,000 clones, 72% of which were seen just once. The biggest ten clones account for 1.8% of the sample. Sequencing used memory CD4+ T cells sorted from blood. The cell subset or site label for this specimen denotes: CD45RA-negative fraction. These TCRs come from a woman between 25 and 40 years old in good health.

This clone was seen more than once but under ten times. The J gene is TRBJ2-7, the V gene TRBV19, with 7 bases matching TRBD2. After removal of 8 bases from V and 3 bases from J, the junction contained 4 bases not matched to a gene. The CDR3 extends over 12 amino acids. Germline loops: CDR1 LNHDA, CDR2 SQIVND (reference sequence). CDR3 bases: TGTGCCAGTTTAGGGACTAACTACGAGCAGTACTTC. Translation gives CASLGTNYEQYF. Filled out from reference TRBV19 and TRBJ2-7, the complete variable domain reads DGGITQSPKYLFRKEGQNVTLSCEQNLNHDAMYWYRQDPGQGLRLIYYSQIVNDFQKGDIAEGYSVSREKKESFPLTVTSAQKNPTAFYLCASLGTNYEQYFGPGTRLTVT.

The chain couples TRBV28 to TRBJ1-1; TRBD1 is a possible D gene (5 bases). The germline V and J ends were trimmed by 5 bases and 4 bases, with 20 bases remaining between them. CDR3 size: 16 residues. CDR1 is MDHEN, CDR2 SYDVKM, per germline. The CDR3 protein is CASSPPTGRRFTEAFF. As DNA, the CDR3 is TGTGCCAGCAGTCCTCCGACGGGACGTCGTTTCACTGAAGCTTTCTTT.

The V gene is TRBV11-2, the J gene TRBJ2-1; tentative D call: TRBD1 (6 bases). The CDR3 is made up of 14 amino acids. The ends were cut back, 5 bases at V and 6 bases at J, with 14 bases in the middle. Germline CDR1 reads SGHAT; CDR2 reads FQNNGV. CDR3 sequence (DNA): TGTGCCAGCAGCAACCTACAGGGTCCCAATGAGCAGTTCTTC. Translating it yields CASSNLQGPNEQFF.

The V call is TRBV15, the J call TRBJ2-4; a weak D match, TRBD2 (6 bases). Germline CDR1 LNHNV, CDR2 YYDKDF (reference sequence). The CDR3 has 15 residues. Trimming left V 5 bases short and J 9 bases short, with 20 bases between. CDR3 in DNA: TGTGCCACCAGCTCGAGGACTAACAAATTCGGCATTCAGTACTTC. Its translation: CATSSRTNKFGIQYF.

This rearrangement joins TRBV19 to TRBJ1-2; D is ambiguous. Germline CDR1 LNHDA, CDR2 SQIVND (reference sequence). The CDR3 spans 11 residues. Trimming shortened V by 5 bases and J by 9 bases, and 10 bases separated the two germline ends. The CDR3 DNA sequence: TGTGCCAGTAGTTCAGCGGGGAGCTACACCTTC. Translating it yields CASSSAGSYTF.

V usage is TRBV30 and J usage is TRBJ2-7; maybe TRBD2 (6 bases). CDR1 is GTSNPN, CDR2 SVGIG, per germline (reference sequence). This CDR3 spans 13 amino acids. V shed 4 bases and J shed 6 bases, with 16 bases lying between them. DNA for the CDR3: TGTGCCTGGATAGCTGGAGGGCCGGGCGAGCAGTACTTC. Amino acids: CAWIAGGPGEQYF.

The chain joins TRBV28 to TRBJ1-5; D is perhaps TRBD1 (6 bases). V gave up 4 bases and J gave up 0 bases, with 10 bases separating them. The germline V gene has CDR1 MDHEN and CDR2 SYDVKM. CDR3 length equals 15 residues. Here the CDR3 DNA reads TGTGCCAGCAGTTCCCCAGGGGTTAGCAATCAGCCCCAGCATTTT. Its protein product is CASSSPGVSNQPQHF.

The rearrangement joins TRBV6-6 to TRBJ2-3; 8 nucleotides match TRBD2. Germline values: CDR1 MNHNY, CDR2 SVGAGI (reference sequence). The CDR3 extends over 14 amino acids. V shed 2 bases, J shed 5 bases, and the junction held 3 bases outside the gene matches. The CDR3 here is CASSYERELDTQYF. As DNA, the CDR3 is TGTGCCAGCAGTTACGAGCGGGAGTTAGATACGCAGTATTTT.